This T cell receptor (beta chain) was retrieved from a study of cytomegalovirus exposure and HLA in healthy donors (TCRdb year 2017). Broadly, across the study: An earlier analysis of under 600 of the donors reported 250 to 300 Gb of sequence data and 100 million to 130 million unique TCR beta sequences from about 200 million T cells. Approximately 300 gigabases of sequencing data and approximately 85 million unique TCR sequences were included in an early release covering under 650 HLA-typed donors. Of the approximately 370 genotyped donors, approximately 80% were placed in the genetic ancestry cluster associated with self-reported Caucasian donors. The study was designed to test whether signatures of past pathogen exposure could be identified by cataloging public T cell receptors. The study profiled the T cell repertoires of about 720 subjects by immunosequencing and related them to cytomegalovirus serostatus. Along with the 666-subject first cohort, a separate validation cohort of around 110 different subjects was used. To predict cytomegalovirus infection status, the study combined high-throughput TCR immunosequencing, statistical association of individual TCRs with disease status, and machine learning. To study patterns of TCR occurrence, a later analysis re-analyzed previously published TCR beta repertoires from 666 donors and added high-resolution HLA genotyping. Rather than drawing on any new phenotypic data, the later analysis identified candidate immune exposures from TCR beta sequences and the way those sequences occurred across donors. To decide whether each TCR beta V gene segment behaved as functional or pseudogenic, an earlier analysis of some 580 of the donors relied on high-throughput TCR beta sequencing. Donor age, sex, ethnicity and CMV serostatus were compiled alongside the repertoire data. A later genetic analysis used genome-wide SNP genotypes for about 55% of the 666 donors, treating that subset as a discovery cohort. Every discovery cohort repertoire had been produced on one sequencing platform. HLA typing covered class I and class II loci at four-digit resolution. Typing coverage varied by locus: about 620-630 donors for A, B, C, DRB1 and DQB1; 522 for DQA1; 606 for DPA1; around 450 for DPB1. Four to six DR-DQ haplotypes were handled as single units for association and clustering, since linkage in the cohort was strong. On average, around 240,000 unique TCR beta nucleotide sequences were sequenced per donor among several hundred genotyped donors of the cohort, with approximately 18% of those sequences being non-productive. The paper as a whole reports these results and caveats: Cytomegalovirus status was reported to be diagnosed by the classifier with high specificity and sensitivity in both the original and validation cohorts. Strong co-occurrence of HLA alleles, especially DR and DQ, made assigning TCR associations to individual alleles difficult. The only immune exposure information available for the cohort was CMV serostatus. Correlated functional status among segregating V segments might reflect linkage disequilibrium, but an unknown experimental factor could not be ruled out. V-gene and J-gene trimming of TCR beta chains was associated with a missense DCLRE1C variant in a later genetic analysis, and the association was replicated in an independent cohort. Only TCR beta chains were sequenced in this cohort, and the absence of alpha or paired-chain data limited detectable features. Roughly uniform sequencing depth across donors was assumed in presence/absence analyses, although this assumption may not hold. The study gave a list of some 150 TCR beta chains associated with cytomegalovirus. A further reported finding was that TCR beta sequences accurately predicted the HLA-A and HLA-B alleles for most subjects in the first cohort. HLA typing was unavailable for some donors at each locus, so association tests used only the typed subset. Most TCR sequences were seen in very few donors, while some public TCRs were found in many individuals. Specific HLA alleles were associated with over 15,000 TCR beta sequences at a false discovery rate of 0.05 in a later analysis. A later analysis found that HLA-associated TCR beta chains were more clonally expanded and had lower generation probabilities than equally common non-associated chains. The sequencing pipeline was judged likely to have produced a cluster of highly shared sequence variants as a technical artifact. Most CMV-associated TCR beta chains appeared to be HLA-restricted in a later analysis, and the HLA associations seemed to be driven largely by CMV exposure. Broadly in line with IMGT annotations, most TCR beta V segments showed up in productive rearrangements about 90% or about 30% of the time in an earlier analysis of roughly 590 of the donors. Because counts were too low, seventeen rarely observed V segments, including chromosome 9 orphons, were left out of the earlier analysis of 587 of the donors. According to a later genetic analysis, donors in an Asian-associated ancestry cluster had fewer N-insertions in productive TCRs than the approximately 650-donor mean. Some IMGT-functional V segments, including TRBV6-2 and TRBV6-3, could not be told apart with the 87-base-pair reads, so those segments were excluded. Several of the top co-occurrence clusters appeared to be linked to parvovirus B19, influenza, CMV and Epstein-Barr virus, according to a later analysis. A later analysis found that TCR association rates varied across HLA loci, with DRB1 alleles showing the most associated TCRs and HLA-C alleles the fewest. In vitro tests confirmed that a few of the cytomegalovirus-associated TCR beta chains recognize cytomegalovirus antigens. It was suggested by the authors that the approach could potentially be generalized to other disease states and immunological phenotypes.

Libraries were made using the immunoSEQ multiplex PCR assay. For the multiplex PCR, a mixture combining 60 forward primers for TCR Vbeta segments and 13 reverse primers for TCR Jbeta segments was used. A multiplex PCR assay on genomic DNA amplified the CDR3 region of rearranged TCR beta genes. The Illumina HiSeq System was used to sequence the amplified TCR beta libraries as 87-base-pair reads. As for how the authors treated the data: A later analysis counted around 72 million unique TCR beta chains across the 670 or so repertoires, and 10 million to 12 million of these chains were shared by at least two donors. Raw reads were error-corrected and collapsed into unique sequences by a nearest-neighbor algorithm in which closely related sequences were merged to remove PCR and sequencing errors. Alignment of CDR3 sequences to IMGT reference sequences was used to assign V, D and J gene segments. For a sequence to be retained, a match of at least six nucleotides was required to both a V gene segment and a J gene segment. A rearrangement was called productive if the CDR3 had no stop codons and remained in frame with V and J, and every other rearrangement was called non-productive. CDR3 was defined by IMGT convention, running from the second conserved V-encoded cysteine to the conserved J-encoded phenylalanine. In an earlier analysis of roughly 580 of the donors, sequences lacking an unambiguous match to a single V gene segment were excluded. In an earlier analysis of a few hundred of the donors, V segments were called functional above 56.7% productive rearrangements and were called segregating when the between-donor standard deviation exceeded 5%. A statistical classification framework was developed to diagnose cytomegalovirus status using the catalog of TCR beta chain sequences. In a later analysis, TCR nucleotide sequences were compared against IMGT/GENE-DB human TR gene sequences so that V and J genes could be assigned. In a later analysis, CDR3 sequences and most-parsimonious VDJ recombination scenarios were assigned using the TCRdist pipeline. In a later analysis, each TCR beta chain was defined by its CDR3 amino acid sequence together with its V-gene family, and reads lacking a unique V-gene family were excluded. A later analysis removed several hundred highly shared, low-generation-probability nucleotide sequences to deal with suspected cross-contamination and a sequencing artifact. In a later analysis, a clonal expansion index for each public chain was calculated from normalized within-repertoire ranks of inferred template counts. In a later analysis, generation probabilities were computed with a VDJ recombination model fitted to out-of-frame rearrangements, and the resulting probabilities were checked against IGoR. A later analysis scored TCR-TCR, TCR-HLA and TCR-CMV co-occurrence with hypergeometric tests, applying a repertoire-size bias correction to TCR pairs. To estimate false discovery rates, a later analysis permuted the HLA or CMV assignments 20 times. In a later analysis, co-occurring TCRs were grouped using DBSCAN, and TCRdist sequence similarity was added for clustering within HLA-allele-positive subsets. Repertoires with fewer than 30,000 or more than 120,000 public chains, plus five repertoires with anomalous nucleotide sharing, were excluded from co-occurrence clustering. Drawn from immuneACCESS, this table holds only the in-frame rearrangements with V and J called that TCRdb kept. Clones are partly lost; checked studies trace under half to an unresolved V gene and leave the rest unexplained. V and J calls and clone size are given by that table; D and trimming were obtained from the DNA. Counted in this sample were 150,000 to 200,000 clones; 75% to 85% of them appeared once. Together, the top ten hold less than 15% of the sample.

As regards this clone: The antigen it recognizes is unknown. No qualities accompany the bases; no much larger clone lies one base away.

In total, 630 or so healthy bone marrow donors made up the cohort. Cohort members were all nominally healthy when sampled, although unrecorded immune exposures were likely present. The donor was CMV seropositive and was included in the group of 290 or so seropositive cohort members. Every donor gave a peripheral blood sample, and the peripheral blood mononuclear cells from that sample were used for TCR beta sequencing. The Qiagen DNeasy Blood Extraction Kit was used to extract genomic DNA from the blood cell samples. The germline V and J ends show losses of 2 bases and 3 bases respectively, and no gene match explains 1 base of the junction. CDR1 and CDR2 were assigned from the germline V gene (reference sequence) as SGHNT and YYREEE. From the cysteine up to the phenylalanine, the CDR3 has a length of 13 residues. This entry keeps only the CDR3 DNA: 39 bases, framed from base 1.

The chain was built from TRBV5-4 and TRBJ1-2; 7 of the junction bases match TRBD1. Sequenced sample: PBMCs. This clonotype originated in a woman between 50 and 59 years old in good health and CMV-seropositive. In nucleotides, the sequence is TGTGCCAGCAGCTTCGGACAGGACTATGGCTACACCTTC. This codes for CASSFGQDYGYTF.